This TCR beta chain came from a study of T cells in Graves' hyperthyroidism and ophthalmopathy. Study as a whole: Peripheral blood was collected at initial diagnosis, before any treatment.

The TCR beta CDR3 regions underwent amplification using RNA transcripts as the source. The HTBI primer set served for first-round RT-PCR of the TCR CDR3. TCRdb fed the multiplex PCR reads into MiXCR, producing one record per CDR3 protein. The sample lists under 650,000 distinct CDR3 sequences, 15% to 20% occurring once. As regards this clonotype: Its target is unknown. Being one base from a much bigger clone, this may be a read error.

Study-level results: Stable hyperthyroidism and ophthalmopathy were separated using 13 V-J signatures.

Criteria for exclusion of patients were uncontrolled infection, other autoimmune disease, pregnancy or lactation. What was sequenced was blood. This TCR came from a woman in her 30s with Graves' hyperthyroidism.

CDR3 DNA sequence: TGTGCCAGCAGTTTAGGGGACAGGGGGCCGGATGAGCAGTACTTC. Its translation: CASSLGDRGPDEQYF. This chain uses TRBV7-8 with TRBJ2-7; 12 nucleotides agree with TRBD1. CDR1 is SGHVS and CDR2 is FQNEAQ in the germline V gene. CDR3 length: 15 amino acids. The variable domain in full, with the rest retrieved from reference TRBV7-8 and TRBJ2-7, is GAGVSQSPRYKVAKRGQDVALRCDPISGHVSLFWYQQALGQGPEFLTYFQNEAQLDKSGLPSDRFFAERPEGSVSTLKIQRTQQEDSAVYLCASSLGDRGPDEQYFGPGTRLTVT.